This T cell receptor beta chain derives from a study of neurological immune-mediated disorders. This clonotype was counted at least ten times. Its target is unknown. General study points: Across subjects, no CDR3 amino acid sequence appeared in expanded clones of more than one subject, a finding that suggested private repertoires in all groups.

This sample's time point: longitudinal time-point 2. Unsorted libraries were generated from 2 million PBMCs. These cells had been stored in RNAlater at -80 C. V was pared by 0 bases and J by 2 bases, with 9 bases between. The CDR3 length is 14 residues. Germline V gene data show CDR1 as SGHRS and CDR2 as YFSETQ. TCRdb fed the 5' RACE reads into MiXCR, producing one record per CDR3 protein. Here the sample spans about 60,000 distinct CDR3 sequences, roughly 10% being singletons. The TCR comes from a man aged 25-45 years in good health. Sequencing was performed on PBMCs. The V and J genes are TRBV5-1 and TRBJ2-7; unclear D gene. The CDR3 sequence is CASSLVAGAYEQYF. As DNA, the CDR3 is TGCGCCAGCAGCTTGGTGGCAGGAGCCTACGAGCAGTACTTC.